This T cell receptor beta chain stems from a study of CD8+ T cells in alopecia areata. Overall study findings and caveats: Baseline CD8+ expansion's link to response remains uncertain, as there was one nonresponder.

The treatment here: oral pan-JAK inhibitor, 5-10 mg twice daily. It was from alopecia areata patients that lesional scalp punch biopsies and peripheral blood were collected. Germline V gene sequence: CDR1 MNHNY, CDR2 SVGAGI (reference sequence). The CDR3 has 14 residues. V was trimmed by 1 base and J by 6 bases, leaving 12 bases between them. cDNA reverse transcribed from extracted RNA served as the sequencing template. Clones were sequenced by immunoSEQ multiplex PCR, and TCRdb holds only the in-frame ones, with some missing. The sample contains under 150,000 clones, roughly 82% of which appear only once. As regards this clone: Its antigen remains unknown.

The receptor was derived from a human donor with alopecia areata. This specimen was CD8+ T cells sorted from blood, taken at week 4, from a patient treated with tofacitinib. The V gene is TRBV6-6, the J gene TRBJ1-2; TRBD1 is a possible D gene (6 bases). This chain's CDR3 is CASSYLYREDGYTF. In DNA form, the CDR3 reads TGTGCCAGCAGTTACTTATACAGGGAAGATGGCTACACCTTC.